Below, 10 T cell receptor beta chains from the same sample are listed, as sequenced in a study of PD-1 blockade in classical Hodgkin lymphoma. Only in-frame clones appear in the TCRdb table, and some are missing; sequencing was by immunoSEQ multiplex PCR. This sample yields about 72,000 clones, of which about 92% are seen a single time; 7.5% to 9.5% belongs to the top ten. Every one of the patients relapsed after autologous stem cell transplantation (brentuximab vedotin exposure was variable). This sample comprised peripheral blood mononuclear cells (PBMCs), obtained at baseline. These receptors all stem from a human donor with classical Hodgkin lymphoma.

V and J are TRBV9 and TRBJ2-5; D is possibly TRBD2 (6 bases). The CDR3 is made up of 13 amino acids. Germline V gene sequence: CDR1 SGDLS, CDR2 YYNGEE. V lost 3 bases, J lost 4 bases, and 10 bases lay in between. The DNA of the CDR3 is TGTGCCAGCAGCGGGGGAGGAGGAGAGACCCAGTACTTC. This gives the protein CASSGGGGETQYF.

V usage is TRBV7-3 and J usage is TRBJ1-1; 8 bases match TRBD1. The CDR3 length is 17 residues. Trimming took 3 bases from V and 0 from J; bases not matched to a gene: 9. Per germline, CDR1 SGHTA and CDR2 FQGTGA. CDR3 sequence (DNA): TGTGCCAGCAGCTTCAATGCCGGGACAGGCTTGAACACTGAAGCTTTCTTT. This encodes CASSFNAGTGLNTEAFF.

This rearrangement joins TRBV5-4 to TRBJ2-1; 7 nucleotides line up with TRBD1. V lost 3 bases and J lost 2; bases outside the gene matches: 5. CDR3 length equals 15 residues. CDR1 is SGHNT and CDR2 is YYREEE in the germline V gene (reference sequence). The CDR3 here is CASSSDRAAYNEQFF. In DNA, the CDR3 is TGTGCCAGCAGCTCCGACAGGGCGGCCTACAATGAGCAGTTCTTC.

This sequence joins TRBV4-1 and TRBJ1-4; 8 nucleotides match TRBD1. The V gene end was trimmed by 6 bases and the J gene end by 8 bases; junction bases not matched to a gene: 8. The CDR3 extends over 14 amino acids. Germline-derived CDR1 and CDR2 are MGHRA and YSYEKL. CDR3 residues: CASSYDRGEEKLFF. CDR3 nucleotides: TGCGCCAGCAGTTACGACAGGGGAGAGGAAAAACTGTTTTTT.

The chain couples TRBV15 to TRBJ1-4; no reliable D call. This CDR3 has 14 residues. Trimming stripped 6 bases from V and 3 bases from J, with 11 bases between. CDR1 is LNHNV and CDR2 is YYDKDF in the germline V gene (reference sequence). CDR3 nucleotide sequence: TGTGCCACCAGTTACCAACAGTCTAATGAAAAACTGTTTTTT. Translation: CATSYQQSNEKLFF.

The chain couples TRBV2 to TRBJ2-5; 12 positions match TRBD2. Trimming removed 3 bases from V and 5 bases from J; junction bases left unmatched: 10. The CDR3 length is 17 residues. Germline CDR1 reads SNHLY; CDR2 reads FYNNEI. CDR3 residues: CASSEGASGRALETQYF. CDR3 nucleotides: TGTGCCAGCAGTGAGGGGGCTAGCGGGAGGGCCTTGGAGACCCAGTACTTC.

The chain couples TRBV7-6 to TRBJ2-5; D is perhaps TRBD2 (6 bases). Germline CDR1 reads SGHVS; CDR2 reads FNYEAQ. The V end lost 4 bases, the J end lost 4 bases, and 16 bases lay between the germline ends. This CDR3 has 15 residues. The CDR3 region has the DNA TGTGCCAGCAGCTCAAACCCTAGCGCCCGAGAGACCCAGTACTTC. Encoded protein: CASSSNPSARETQYF.

The chain recombines TRBV5-6 with TRBJ1-1; D is ambiguous. Germline CDR1 reads SGHDT; CDR2 reads YYEEEE. The CDR3 has 11 residues. Deletions cut 4 bases from V and 7 bases from J, with 8 bases between. This CDR3 reads CASSRNIEAFF. DNA for the CDR3: TGTGCCAGCAGCCGAAATATTGAAGCTTTCTTT.

The chain combines TRBV19 with TRBJ2-3; a possible D gene is TRBD2 (6 bases). V was cut by 7 bases and J by 6 bases, with 17 bases left in between. CDR3 size: 14 residues. The V gene's germline CDR1 is LNHDA and CDR2 SQIVND (reference sequence). CDR3 sequence (DNA): TGTGCCAGTACACCTAGCTTCGGAGGGGATACGCAGTATTTT. This gives the protein CASTPSFGGDTQYF.

J is TRBJ2-1 and V is TRBV7-7, with D unresolved. The CDR3 is 13 residues long. Germline V lookup: CDR1 SSHAT, CDR2 FNYEAQ (reference sequence). V gave up 0 bases and J gave up 5 bases, with 5 bases separating them. This CDR3 is CASSLAGNNEQFF. The CDR3 nucleotides are TGTGCCAGCAGCTTAGCCGGAAACAATGAGCAGTTCTTC.